This T cell receptor (beta chain) originates from a study of CD8 T cells in Susac syndrome. CD8+ and CD4+ T cells circulating in blood were sequenced for TCR beta. Each Susac syndrome patient had definite or probable disease by recently defined criteria. Germline V gene sequence: CDR1 SGHRS, CDR2 YFSETQ. The CDR3 has 14 residues. Trimming left V 0 bases short and J 4 bases short, with 11 bases between. Random hexamers primed reverse transcription of 0.5 to 1 ug RNA. Amplification of TCR beta CDR3 spanned 54 Vbeta and 13 Jbeta via immunoSEQ multiplex PCR. A single record per CDR3 protein comes from TCRdb applying MiXCR to the immunoSEQ multiplex PCR reads. Among about 190,000 distinct CDR3 sequences, around 95% were seen once, and the ten largest hold around 0.16%.

This clonotype originated in a human donor with Susac syndrome. The sample consisted of CD8+ T cells from PBMCs. V gene TRBV5-1 combines with J gene TRBJ2-7, with D possibly called TRBD1 or TRBD2 (7 bases each). The CDR3 nucleotides are TGCGCCAGCAGCTTGGCTCAGGGGGGGTACGAGCAGTACTTC. This codes for CASSLAQGGYEQYF. The full variable domain, its missing parts supplied by reference TRBV5-1 and TRBJ2-7, is KAGVTQTPRYLIKTRGQQVTLSCSPISGHRSVSWYQQTPGQGLQFLFEYFSETQRNKGNFPGRFSGRQFSNSRSEMNVSTLELGDSALYLCASSLAQGGYEQYFGPGTRLTVT.